The 27 T cell receptor beta chains given below trace back to one sample, sequenced in a study of T cells after yellow fever vaccination (dated by TCRdb to between 2018 and 2021). The treatment or condition label, as the study defines it: live attenuated yellow fever vaccine strain. Library construction relied on 5' RACE. Reads for this sample came from an Illumina HiSeq 2500. TCRdb reprocessing: public reads trimmed at Q25 with fastp, clones called with MiXCR, in-frame beta chains kept. All rows with the same CDR3 protein become a single entry with the most common DNA and genes. This sample comprises approximately 550,000 distinct CDR3 sequences, under 25% of them detected only once. About 13% of the sample comes from the top ten. The specimen was PBMCs, collected 15 days after the yellow fever booster vaccination. The receptors come from a man in his thirties or forties who received the YFV17D yellow fever vaccine.

The sample holds a few counts of this clonotype. The V call is TRBV4-3, the J call TRBJ2-3, with D perhaps TRBD1 (5 bases). V was pared by 1 base and J by 6 bases, with 14 bases between. This CDR3 contains 15 residues. Germline V lookup: CDR1 LGHNA, CDR2 YSLEER. The CDR3 reads CASSQALGVLDTQYF. The CDR3 DNA reads TGCGCCAGCAGCCAAGCTTTAGGGGTTTTGGATACGCAGTATTTT.

The chain uses TRBV5-1 and TRBJ1-5; 7 nucleotides agree with TRBD1. V was pared by 4 bases and J by 3 bases, with 4 bases of the junction left unmatched. The CDR3 contains 14 residues. Germline V gene data show CDR1 as SGHRS and CDR2 as YFSETQ. The DNA of the CDR3 is TGCGCCAGCAGCCCCACAGGGGACAATCAGCCCCAGCATTTT. Translated: CASSPTGDNQPQHF.

V and J are TRBV5-1 and TRBJ2-3; no reliable D call. V lost 3 bases to trimming and J lost 8 bases, with 28 bases between them. The germline V gene encodes CDR1 SGHRS and CDR2 YFSETQ. The CDR3 covers 18 residues. The CDR3 loop is CASSSGMVTDYPTATQYF. In DNA form, the CDR3 reads TGCGCCAGCAGCTCTGGGATGGTCACGGATTATCCAACGGCTACGCAGTATTTT.

This chain connects TRBV12-3 or TRBV12-4 to TRBJ2-1; 9 bases fit TRBD2. V trimming: 5 bases; J trimming: 6 bases; junction bases outside the gene matches: 14. The CDR3 sequence is 17 residues long. CDR3 DNA: TGTGCCAGCAGTCCCTCGGGGGGTAGCGGGAGTATCAATGAGCAGTTCTTC. Protein product: CASSPSGGSGSINEQFF.

Only a few counts were recorded for this clonotype. This chain joins TRBV9 and TRBJ2-1; TRBD2 matches at 7 bases. V shed 4 bases and J 3 bases; nucleotides not matched to a gene: 4. CDR1 and CDR2 (germline): SGDLS, YYNGEE. The CDR3 consists of 14 residues. The CDR3 protein is CASSQTSSYNEQFF. The CDR3 region has the DNA TGTGCCAGCAGCCAGACTAGCAGCTACAATGAGCAGTTCTTC. The whole variable domain, filled in from reference TRBV9 and TRBJ2-1, reads DSGVTQTPKHLITATGQRVTLRCSPRSGDLSVYWYQQSLDQGLQFLIQYYNGEERAKGNILERFSAQQFPDLHSELNLSSLELGDSALYFCASSQTSSYNEQFFGPGTRLTVL.

This rearrangement joins TRBV7-8 to TRBJ1-2; the match to TRBD1 covers 8 bases. Germline V gene lookup returns CDR1 SGHVS and CDR2 FQNEAQ. CDR3 length equals 17 residues. The V and J ends lost 4 bases and 2 bases, in that order; junction bases with no gene match: 12. The DNA for the CDR3 is TGTGCCAGCAGCTCTTACTTAGGACAGGGCCTCAACTATGGCTACACCTTC. It specifies CASSSYLGQGLNYGYTF.

The V call is TRBV27, the J call TRBJ2-1; no reliable D call. V was cut by 6 bases and J by 7 bases, with 25 bases left in between. The CDR3 length is 17 residues. Germline V gene data show CDR1 as MNHEY and CDR2 as SMNVEV (reference sequence). The DNA for the CDR3 is TGTGCCAGCAGCCCTGGGCTCGTGGGGTACATGAATAATGAGCAGTTCTTC. Protein: CASSPGLVGYMNNEQFF.

This chain uses TRBV7-3 with TRBJ2-3, with D unclear. The CDR3 is made up of 15 amino acids. The V end was cut by 5 bases, the J end by 0 bases, with 12 bases between. CDR1 and CDR2 from the germline V gene are SGHTA and FQGTGA. The CDR3 here is CASSLLGTSTDTQYF. Here the CDR3 DNA reads TGTGCCAGCAGCCTCCTAGGAACTAGCACAGATACGCAGTATTTT.

This clonotype was detected only a few times. The chain links TRBV25-1 to TRBJ2-2; D is possibly TRBD2 (6 bases). V was pared by 2 bases and J by 0 bases, with 7 bases between. Germline CDR1 MGHDK, CDR2 SYGVNS. The CDR3 spans 15 residues. The CDR3 DNA reads TGTGCCAGCAGTGAAACGGGAGCGAACACCGGGGAGCTGTTTTTT. Its protein is CASSETGANTGELFF.

This clonotype has only a few counts. This chain links TRBV19 with TRBJ2-1; D gene ambiguous. Germline loops: CDR1 LNHDA, CDR2 SQIVND (reference sequence). This CDR3 spans 13 amino acids. V was pared by 6 bases and J by 12 bases, with 18 bases between. As DNA, the CDR3 is TGTGCCAGTAGCCCTCTTGGGGTTCTCGGGCAGTTCTTC. Protein sequence: CASSPLGVLGQFF. Variable domain in full (rest from reference TRBV19 and TRBJ2-1): DGGITQSPKYLFRKEGQNVTLSCEQNLNHDAMYWYRQDPGQGLRLIYYSQIVNDFQKGDIAEGYSVSREKKESFPLTVTSAQKNPTAFYLCASSPLGVLGQFFGPGTRLTVL.

In this sample, this clonotype turned up a few times. This chain links TRBV27 with TRBJ2-7; D tentatively fits TRBD1 or TRBD2 (6 bases each). The CDR3 has 15 amino acids. CDR1 and CDR2 from the germline V gene are MNHEY and SMNVEV (reference sequence). V lost 4 bases to trimming and J lost 6 bases, with 19 bases between them. The CDR3 DNA reads as TGTGCCAGCAGTTCGGATGCGGGACAATACCTCGAGCAGTACTTC. Its translation: CASSSDAGQYLEQYF.

The chain has TRBV5-1 and TRBJ2-2; D is undetermined. Germline V gene lookup returns CDR1 SGHRS and CDR2 YFSETQ. CDR3 length equals 15 residues. Trimming shortened V by 6 bases and J by 4 bases, and 16 bases separated the two germline ends. The CDR3 coding sequence is TGCGCCAGCACGATTTGGCTAATGGGCACCGGGGAGCTGTTTTTT. This codes for CASTIWLMGTGELFF.

In its sample, this clonotype was seen a few times. The chain uses TRBV15 and TRBJ2-5, with TRBD2 matching 8 bases. V shed 0 bases, J shed 7 bases, and the junction held 4 bases outside the gene matches. Per the germline V gene, CDR1 is LNHNV and CDR2 is YYDKDF (reference sequence). The CDR3 loop spans 14 amino acids. CDR3 loop: CATSRDLAGGTQYF. The CDR3 DNA reads as TGTGCCACCAGCAGAGATCTTGCGGGGGGGACCCAGTACTTC.

This chain joins TRBV7-9 and TRBJ2-3; 9 bases line up with TRBD2. V was pared by 6 bases and J by 2 bases, with 6 bases of the junction left unmatched. The CDR3 consists of 15 residues. CDR1 and CDR2 from the germline V gene are SEHNR and FQNEAQ (reference sequence). CDR3 sequence (DNA): TGTGCCAGCAGTCCCGGGACTAGCAACACAGATACGCAGTATTTT. Its protein is CASSPGTSNTDTQYF.

This clonotype was counted between two and nine times. V and J are TRBV3-1 and TRBJ2-7; D tentatively reads TRBD1 or TRBD2 (5 bases each). Germline lookup yields CDR1 LGHDT and CDR2 YNNKEL (reference sequence). The germline V and J ends were trimmed by 0 bases and 2 bases, with 11 bases remaining between them. The CDR3 is 15 amino acids. The CDR3 coding sequence is TGTGCCAGCAGCCAAGATTCAGGGAGAACCTACGAGCAGTACTTC. Translating it yields CASSQDSGRTYEQYF.

The chain couples TRBV7-2 to TRBJ2-7; TRBD1 matches 12 bases. There are 14 residues in the CDR3. Germline assignment: CDR1 SGHTA and CDR2 FQGNSA. Losses at the gene ends were 8 bases for V and 7 bases for J; bases not matched to a gene: 9. DNA for the CDR3: TGTGCCAGCGGGGACAGGGGGCTAGGTAGGGAGCAGTACTTC. Translated, it gives CASGDRGLGREQYF.

This clonotype occurred a few times. The J gene is TRBJ2-5, the V gene TRBV20-1, with D perhaps TRBD2 (6 bases). The V and J ends lost 0 bases and 4 bases respectively, with 21 bases between them. Germline assignment: CDR1 DFQATT and CDR2 SNEGSKA (reference sequence). The CDR3 is 17 residues long. DNA for the CDR3: TGCAGTGCTAGAGATCGTGGGAGAGGCGGGATAAGAGAGACCCAGTACTTC. Its translation: CSARDRGRGGIRETQYF.

The chain couples TRBV20-1 to TRBJ2-1; TRBD1 agrees at 10 bases. The V and J ends lost 5 bases and 5 bases, in that order; junction bases with no gene match: 3. CDR3 length equals 13 residues. Germline CDR1 and CDR2: DFQATT and SNEGSKA (reference sequence). CDR3 sequence: CSADRGRDNEQFF. The CDR3 nucleotides read TGCAGTGCTGACAGGGGGCGAGACAATGAGCAGTTCTTC.

This clonotype was counted only a few times. The J gene is TRBJ2-3, the V gene TRBV7-2; D uncertain. Trimming removed 2 bases from V and 0 bases from J, with 15 bases in between. The CDR3 is made up of 17 amino acids. Germline CDR1 is SGHTA and CDR2 is FQGNSA. CDR3 bases: TGTGCCAGCAGCTTAAAGACTTACCCGAGGAGCACAGATACGCAGTATTTT. Amino acid sequence: CASSLKTYPRSTDTQYF.

The chain employs TRBV7-9 and TRBJ2-1; 8 bases are a match to TRBD2. V trimming: 4 bases; J trimming: 5 bases; junction bases outside the gene matches: 1. The length of the CDR3 is 13 residues. CDR1 and CDR2 (germline): SEHNR, FQNEAQ (reference sequence). CDR3 DNA sequence: TGTGCCAGCAGCTCGGGACTAGACAATGAGCAGTTCTTC. It encodes CASSSGLDNEQFF.

The J gene is TRBJ2-7, the V gene TRBV20-1; tentative D call: TRBD2 (5 bases). CDR1 is DFQATT and CDR2 is SNEGSKA in the germline V gene (reference sequence). Trimming left V 6 bases short and J 5 bases short, with 17 bases between. The CDR3 sequence is 13 residues long. DNA for the CDR3: TGCAGTGCCACCGGTCCTAGCATCCACGAGCAGTACTTC. This encodes CSATGPSIHEQYF.

V is TRBV29-1 and J is TRBJ2-1; D perhaps matches TRBD2 (6 bases). CDR3 length: 14 residues. V shed 8 bases and J shed 0 bases, with 14 bases lying between them. The germline gives CDR1 SQVTM, CDR2 ANQGSEA. CDR3 region: CSSGTSSSYNEQFF. The CDR3 nucleotides read TGCAGCTCGGGGACTTCGAGCTCCTACAATGAGCAGTTCTTC.

This clonotype turned up a few times. This sequence joins TRBV4-2 and TRBJ2-3; 10 nucleotides align to TRBD1. Germline V gene lookup returns CDR1 LGHNA and CDR2 YNFKEQ. V gave up 5 bases and J gave up 2 bases; unmatched junction bases: 10. The CDR3 has 17 residues. The CDR3 sequence is CASSETGGEHFTDTQYF. In DNA form, the CDR3 reads TGTGCCAGCAGCGAGACAGGGGGCGAGCACTTCACAGATACGCAGTATTTT.

In this sample, this clonotype turned up a few times. This rearrangement joins TRBV4-1 to TRBJ2-1; TRBD2 agrees at 8 bases. The length of the CDR3 is 16 residues. With V trimmed by 3 bases and J by 10 bases, 14 bases remained unmatched. CDR1 is MGHRA, CDR2 YSYEKL, per germline. The CDR3 region has the DNA TGCGCCAGCAGCCAGGGGGGGGAGCGGGAGAAGGGAGAGCAGTTCTTC. Protein sequence: CASSQGGEREKGEQFF.

This clonotype was detected only a few times. The CDR3: CSVGGPGEQYF. The CDR3 DNA reads as TGCAGCGTTGGGGGGCCGGGCGAGCAGTACTTC. The V call is TRBV29-1, the J call TRBJ2-7, with D perhaps TRBD1 (6 bases). Germline CDR1 SQVTM, CDR2 ANQGSEA. CDR3 size: 11 residues. V dropped 4 bases and J dropped 6 bases, with 10 bases sitting between them.

The rearrangement links TRBV20-1 to TRBJ2-7; TRBD2 matches 7 bases. The length of the CDR3 is 14 residues. Germline CDR1 is DFQATT and CDR2 is SNEGSKA (reference sequence). J was trimmed by 4 bases and V by 6 bases; bases with no gene match: 12. This CDR3 reads CSAPSLAQPYEQYF. The DNA for the CDR3 is TGCAGTGCCCCCTCACTAGCGCAACCTTACGAGCAGTACTTC.

There are a few counts of this clonotype. This rearrangement joins TRBV25-1 to TRBJ2-1; D remains unclear. Germline V gene lookup returns CDR1 MGHDK and CDR2 SYGVNS. Trimming stripped 3 bases from V and 8 bases from J, with 2 bases between. This CDR3 comprises 10 residues. The CDR3 sequence: CASSDHEQFF. The CDR3 nucleotides read TGTGCCAGCAGTGACCATGAGCAGTTCTTC. Full variable domain (rest looked up from reference TRBV25-1 and TRBJ2-1): EADIYQTPRYLVIGTGKKITLECSQTMGHDKMYWYQQDPGMELHLIHYSYGVNSTEKGDLSSESTVSRIRTEHFPLTLESARPSHTSQYLCASSDHEQFFGPGTRLTVL.